The 17 T cell receptor beta chains given below trace back to one sample, sequenced in a study of blood T cell repertoires in COVID-19. Using immunoSEQ multiplex PCR, the repertoire was profiled, and TCRdb retains in-frame clones only, with some absent. The sample carries about 90,000 clones, 89% recorded once. Sequences were obtained from peripheral blood. The receptor set was obtained from a man aged 45-65 years with COVID-19, enrolled during active disease.

The chain recombines TRBV3-1 (or the pseudogene TRBV3-2) with TRBJ2-5; 9 bases map to TRBD2. CDR1 and CDR2 from the germline V gene are LGHDT and YNNKEL (reference sequence). The CDR3 is 13 residues long. Trimming took 6 bases from V and 5 from J; bases not matched to a gene: 4. The CDR3 coding sequence is TGTGCCAGCAGGTTAGCGGGGGATGAGACCCAGTACTTC. Protein: CASRLAGDETQYF.

The CDR3 is CASSQEAPGGYQETQYF. The CDR3 DNA reads TGCGCCAGCAGCCAAGAGGCACCAGGAGGTTACCAAGAGACCCAGTACTTC. V is TRBV4-1 and J is TRBJ2-5; the D gene is possibly TRBD2 (5 bases). This CDR3 has 17 residues. Germline V lookup: CDR1 MGHRA, CDR2 YSYEKL. The V and J ends lost 0 bases and 0 bases respectively, with 14 bases between them.

This chain connects TRBV7-9 to TRBJ2-7; 8 bases agree with TRBD1. Germline V gives CDR1 SEHNR, CDR2 FQNEAQ (reference sequence). The CDR3 loop spans 13 amino acids. V lost 8 bases, J lost 2 bases, and 5 bases stayed unmatched. DNA of the CDR3: TGTGCCAGCTCCGGGACAGGAACCTACGAGCAGTACTTC. This codes for CASSGTGTYEQYF.

The chain joins TRBV18 to TRBJ1-5; 10 bases agree with TRBD1. The CDR3 is 13 residues long. V dropped 6 bases and J dropped 5; count of bases not matched to a gene: 1. CDR1 KGHSH and CDR2 LQKENI come from the germline V gene. CDR3 sequence: CASSGTGDQPQHF. CDR3 bases: TGTGCCAGCTCCGGGACAGGGGATCAGCCCCAGCATTTT. The whole variable domain, remainder taken from reference TRBV18 and TRBJ1-5, is NAGVMQNPRHLVRRRGQEARLRCSPMKGHSHVYWYRQLPEEGLKFMVYLQKENIIDESGMPKERFSAEFPKEGPSILRIQQVVRGDSAAYFCASSGTGDQPQHFGDGTRLSIL.

This chain links TRBV3-1 (or the pseudogene TRBV3-2) with TRBJ1-4; 9 bases fit TRBD1. CDR3 length equals 15 residues. From germline, CDR1 is LGHDT and CDR2 YNNKEL (reference sequence). With 4 bases clipped from V and 7 bases from J, the junction kept 7 bases outside the gene matches. CDR3 in amino acids: CASSRSGTGREKLFF. Written as DNA, the CDR3 is TGTGCCAGCAGCCGATCCGGGACAGGGCGTGAAAAACTGTTTTTT.

The CDR3 spells CAWYKTGESWELFF. In DNA, the CDR3 is TGTGCCTGGTACAAGACAGGGGAATCGTGGGAGCTGTTTTTT. The rearrangement uses TRBV30 and TRBJ2-2, with 8 bases fitting TRBD1. The germline CDR1 and CDR2 sequences are GTSNPN and SVGIG (reference sequence). The CDR3 covers 14 residues. V shed 5 bases, J shed 9 bases, and the junction held 11 bases outside the gene matches.

This clone was picked up one time. The chain recombines TRBV7-3 with TRBJ2-5; perhaps TRBD1 as D (8 bases). The germline CDR1 and CDR2 sequences are SGHTA and FQGTGA. The CDR3 is 13 amino acids. V was pared by 5 bases and J by 7 bases, with 14 bases between. The CDR3 DNA is TGTGCCAGCAGCGTGGACAGGGAGGGGACCCAGTACTTC. Its protein product is CASSVDREGTQYF.

This chain links TRBV5-1 with TRBJ1-5; D is undetermined. CDR1 SGHRS and CDR2 YFSETQ come from the germline V gene. The CDR3 has 13 amino acids. Trimming pared 0 bases from V and 2 bases from J, leaving 3 bases between. CDR3 sequence reads: CASSLVGNQPQHF. The CDR3 DNA reads TGCGCCAGCAGCTTGGTCGGCAATCAGCCCCAGCATTTT.

V gene TRBV27 combines with J gene TRBJ2-7; 9 bases line up with TRBD2. Germline CDR1 MNHEY, CDR2 SMNVEV (reference sequence). V gave up 5 bases and J gave up 6 bases; unmatched junction bases: 8. The CDR3 spans 14 residues. CDR3 sequence reads: CASSAVAGVTEQYF. The CDR3 nucleotides are TGTGCCAGCAGTGCCGTAGCGGGGGTAACCGAGCAGTACTTC.

The chain links TRBV27 to TRBJ1-6, with 7 bases identical to TRBD1. The CDR3 consists of 16 residues. CDR1 MNHEY and CDR2 SMNVEV come from the germline V gene (reference sequence). With 3 bases clipped from V and 5 bases from J, the junction kept 7 bases outside the gene matches. The CDR3 here is CASSFLTGLDNSPLHF. Written as DNA, the CDR3 is TGTGCCAGCAGTTTCCTGACAGGGTTGGATAATTCACCCCTCCACTTT.

The chain is built from TRBV6-6 and TRBJ1-1; no reliable D call. The length of the CDR3 is 13 residues. Germline V gives CDR1 MNHNY, CDR2 SVGAGI (reference sequence). The V and J ends lost 5 bases and 0 bases respectively, with 7 bases between them. The CDR3 sequence: CASSTSMNTEAFF. For the CDR3, the DNA is TGTGCCAGCAGTACTTCTATGAACACTGAAGCTTTCTTT.

Only one count was recorded for this clone. The V call is TRBV6-6, the J call TRBJ2-1; 11 nucleotides line up with TRBD2. This CDR3 contains 16 residues. The germline gives CDR1 MNHNY, CDR2 SVGAGI (reference sequence). J gave up 7 bases and V 2 bases, and 7 bases lay outside the gene matches. The CDR3 protein is CASSYRSGGAQNEQFF. The CDR3 DNA reads as TGTGCCAGCAGTTACCGTAGCGGGGGGGCCCAAAATGAGCAGTTCTTC.

The rearrangement links TRBV27 to TRBJ2-1; D call uncertain. Germline CDR1 is MNHEY and CDR2 is SMNVEV (reference sequence). This CDR3 has 15 residues. The V end lost 4 bases, the J end lost 3 bases, and 13 bases lay between the germline ends. CDR3 amino acids: CASSSGSFGYNEQFF. DNA for the CDR3: TGTGCCAGCAGTTCAGGCAGTTTCGGCTACAATGAGCAGTTCTTC.

This chain joins TRBV7-8 and TRBJ1-6; TRBD1 agrees at 9 bases. The germline CDR1 and CDR2 sequences are SGHVS and FQNEAQ. V lost 4 bases and J lost 10; bases outside the gene matches: 8. The CDR3 contains 15 residues. The CDR3 here is CASSWGRTGVSPLHF. The DNA for the CDR3 is TGTGCCAGCAGCTGGGGTAGGACAGGGGTGTCACCCCTCCACTTT.

The chain has TRBV5-1 and TRBJ2-7; tentative D call: TRBD1 (5 bases). CDR1 and CDR2 from the germline V gene are SGHRS and YFSETQ. V was pared by 2 bases and J by 2 bases, with 8 bases between. There are 13 residues in the CDR3. This CDR3 reads CASSLQEPYEQYF. CDR3 in DNA: TGCGCCAGCAGCTTACAGGAACCCTACGAGCAGTACTTC.

The V call is TRBV28, the J call TRBJ2-3, with 11 bases lining up with TRBD2. The germline V gene encodes CDR1 MDHEN and CDR2 SYDVKM. With 6 bases clipped from V and 0 bases from J, the junction kept 17 bases outside the gene matches. This CDR3 contains 20 residues. CDR3 sequence reads: CASRPLKGGSGGASTDTQYF. Here the CDR3 DNA reads TGTGCCAGCAGACCCTTGAAAGGGGGTAGCGGGGGGGCTAGCACAGATACGCAGTATTTT.

The CDR3 loop reads CASSFLAGGNGYTF. CDR3 nucleotides: TGTGCCAGCAGCTTCCTGGCAGGAGGAAATGGCTACACCTTC. V gene TRBV11-2 combines with J gene TRBJ1-2; D is undetermined. V was shortened by 3 bases and J by 6 bases, with 14 bases between the two germline ends. The CDR3 sequence is 14 residues long. CDR1 SGHAT and CDR2 FQNNGV come from the germline V gene.